This TCR beta chain stems from a study of T cells in localized non-small cell lung cancer. Findings of the study overall: Heterogeneity stays possible, as sequencing covered only one tumor region.

Here immunoSEQ multiplex PCR was the method, and the copy in TCRdb shows in-frame clones only, minus some. The sample holds roughly 61,000 clones, roughly 81% seen once. A word on this clone: Its specificity is not known.

The CDR3 is 15 residues long. V was clipped by 5 bases and J by 2 bases; unmatched bases: 6. The germline CDR1 and CDR2 sequences are LNHDA and SQIVND (reference sequence). This sequence was found in a man aged 40-75 years with stage II lung adenocarcinoma. The sequencing used PBMCs, collected before any cancer treatment. The chain employs TRBV19 and TRBJ2-5; TRBD2 aligns across 9 bases. This CDR3 reads CASSSAGGNQETQYF. DNA of the CDR3: TGTGCCAGTAGTTCAGCGGGAGGAAATCAAGAGACCCAGTACTTC.